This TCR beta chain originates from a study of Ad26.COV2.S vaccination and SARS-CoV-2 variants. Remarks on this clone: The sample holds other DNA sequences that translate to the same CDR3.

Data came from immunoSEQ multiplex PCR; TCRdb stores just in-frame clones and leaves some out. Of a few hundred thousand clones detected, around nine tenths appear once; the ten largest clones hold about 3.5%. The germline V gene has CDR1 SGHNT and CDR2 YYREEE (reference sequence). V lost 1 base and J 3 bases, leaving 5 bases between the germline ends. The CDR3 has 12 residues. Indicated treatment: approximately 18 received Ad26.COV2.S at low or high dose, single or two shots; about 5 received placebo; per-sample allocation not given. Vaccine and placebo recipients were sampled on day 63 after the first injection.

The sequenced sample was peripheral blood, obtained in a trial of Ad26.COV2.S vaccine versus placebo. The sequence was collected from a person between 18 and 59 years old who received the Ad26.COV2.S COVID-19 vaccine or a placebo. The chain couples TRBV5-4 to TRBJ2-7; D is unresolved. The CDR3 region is CASSLNSYEQYF. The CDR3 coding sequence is TGTGCCAGCAGCTTGAACAGCTACGAGCAGTACTTC.